One and the same sample provided the 26 T cell receptor beta chains below, sequenced in a study of T-cell memory formation after mild COVID-19. TCRdb re-called the 5' RACE reads with MiXCR, one entry per CDR3 protein. The repertoire holds 95,000 to 120,000 distinct CDR3 sequences, 18% seen once, with roughly 5.5% in the top ten. The specimen was PBMCs or a T cell subset sorted from them (not recorded which). The source is a man between 18 and 35 years old who had mild COVID-19 (a few samples of this study predate the infection). Cell type and time point are not known.

This clonotype was counted only a few times. The rearrangement links TRBV7-2 to TRBJ1-2, with D perhaps TRBD1 (6 bases). This CDR3 has 15 amino acids. Germline lookup yields CDR1 SGHTA and CDR2 FQGNSA. V was clipped by 5 bases and J by 4 bases, with 17 bases between them. The CDR3, as DNA: TGTGCCAGCAGCCCAGGACAGAGGCTAGTCTATGGCTACACCTTC. This encodes CASSPGQRLVYGYTF.

There are a few counts of this clonotype. The V gene is TRBV6-2 or TRBV6-3, the J gene TRBJ2-3, with D possibly TRBD2 on 7 matching bases. CDR3 length equals 15 residues. The ends were cut back, 5 bases at V and 4 bases at J, with 16 bases in the middle. The germline V gene encodes CDR1 MNHEY and CDR2 SVGEGT. The CDR3 spells CASSTGGRRADTQYF. The DNA of the CDR3 is TGTGCCAGCAGTACGGGGGGCCGGCGCGCAGATACGCAGTATTTT.

This clonotype has ten or more counts. This CDR3 reads CASSLETYNEQFF. CDR3 in DNA: TGTGCCAGCAGCTTAGAGACCTACAATGAGCAGTTCTTC. The rearrangement links TRBV7-9 to TRBJ2-1; no clear D. With 1 base removed from V and 2 bases from J, the gap between germline ends came to 3 bases. The CDR3 runs 13 residues. From germline, CDR1 is SEHNR and CDR2 FQNEAQ (reference sequence).

This clonotype was observed a few times. V gene TRBV5-8 combines with J gene TRBJ2-5, with 7 positions matching TRBD1. The CDR3 is made up of 16 amino acids. The J segment lost 2 bases and the V segment lost 4 bases, leaving 11 bases of the junction unmatched. Germline-derived CDR1 and CDR2 are SGHTS and YDEGEE. The CDR3 here is CASSRTIGGLQETQYF. CDR3 DNA: TGTGCCAGCAGCCGGACGATAGGGGGCCTTCAAGAGACCCAGTACTTC.

This clonotype was counted only a few times. The chain joins TRBV7-2 to TRBJ1-3; D is unresolved. V was shortened by 3 bases and J by 1 base, with 13 bases between the two germline ends. The germline CDR1 and CDR2 sequences are SGHTA and FQGNSA. CDR3 size: 16 residues. The CDR3 is CASSFVAGLSGNTIYF. The CDR3 region has the DNA TGTGCCAGCAGCTTCGTGGCGGGCTTATCTGGAAACACCATATATTTT. Variable domain in full (rest from reference TRBV7-2 and TRBJ1-3): GAGVSQSPSNKVTEKGKDVELRCDPISGHTALYWYRQSLGQGLEFLIYFQGNSAPDKSGLPSDRFSAERTGGSVSTLTIQRTQQEDSAVYLCASSFVAGLSGNTIYFGEGSWLTVV.

In its sample, this clonotype was seen a few times. The rearrangement links TRBV20-1 to TRBJ1-5, with D unresolved. Trimming shortened V by 5 bases and J by 0 bases, and 8 bases separated the two germline ends. Germline CDR1 and CDR2: DFQATT and SNEGSKA (reference sequence). CDR3 length: 13 residues. The CDR3, as DNA: TGCAGTGCTCAGGAAGATAGCAATCAGCCCCAGCATTTT. Amino acid sequence: CSAQEDSNQPQHF.

For the CDR3, the DNA is TGTGCCAGCAGCTTCGGGACAGGGAGCACAGATACGCAGTATTTT. Protein sequence: CASSFGTGSTDTQYF. The chain carries TRBV11-3 and TRBJ2-3, with 9 bases aligning to TRBD1. The CDR3 runs 15 residues. Germline assignment: CDR1 SGHNT and CDR2 YENEEA. The J segment lost 0 bases and the V segment lost 3 bases, leaving 1 base of the junction unmatched.

This clonotype appeared a few times. This chain links TRBV5-1 with TRBJ1-5, with D unresolved. Germline assignment: CDR1 SGHRS and CDR2 YFSETQ. The CDR3 contains 13 residues. V was trimmed by 0 bases and J by 4 bases, leaving 5 bases between them. The CDR3 nucleotides read TGCGCCAGCAGCTTGGCCATGAATCAGCCCCAGCATTTT. It specifies CASSLAMNQPQHF.

V gene TRBV7-9 combines with J gene TRBJ2-5, with D perhaps matching TRBD1 or TRBD2 (5 bases each). Trimming shortened V by 7 bases and J by 5 bases, and 20 bases separated the two germline ends. Germline assignment: CDR1 SEHNR and CDR2 FQNEAQ (reference sequence). This CDR3 has 15 amino acids. Written as DNA, the CDR3 is TGTGCCAGCACCCCTGGACCCGTGGGGGTTGAGACCCAGTACTTC. This sequence encodes CASTPGPVGVETQYF.

Points on this clonotype: Its ends do not fully match the called genes, so a read error is possible. This rearrangement joins TRBV6-2 or TRBV6-3 to TRBJ2-5; TRBD1 matches at 8 bases. The CDR3 totals 15 residues. Germline CDR1 and CDR2: MNHEY and SVGEGT. The CDR3 DNA is TGTGCCAGCAGAGTGGGACAGGCCGCCCAAGAGATCCAGTACTTC. Protein: CASRVGQAAQEIQYF.

The rearrangement links TRBV6-5 to TRBJ1-2; TRBD1 matches at 9 bases. Germline loops: CDR1 MNHEY, CDR2 SVGAGI. The CDR3 consists of 17 residues. J gave up 1 base and V 3 bases, and 9 bases lay outside the gene matches. The CDR3 nucleotides read TGTGCCAGCAGTTATAGAAAGGACAGGGGCCATAACTATGGCTACACCTTC. Translated, it gives CASSYRKDRGHNYGYTF.

The V gene is TRBV24-1, the J gene TRBJ2-2, with 12 bases that match TRBD1. The CDR3 runs to 17 residues. Germline trimming cut 4 bases from V and 6 bases from J; bases unmatched to any gene: 8. CDR1 is KGHDR, CDR2 SFDVKD, per germline. The CDR3 bases are TGTGCCACCAGTGAGTCTGGGACAGGGGGCTTGGCCGGGGAGCTGTTTTTT. Amino acid sequence: CATSESGTGGLAGELFF.

The chain uses TRBV5-1 and TRBJ1-6; D call uncertain. The germline gives CDR1 SGHRS, CDR2 YFSETQ. V lost 1 base and J 8 bases, leaving 7 bases between the germline ends. The CDR3 covers 13 residues. The CDR3 bases are TGCGCCAGCAGCTTGAAGGTCGATTCACCCCTCCACTTT. Its protein product is CASSLKVDSPLHF.

This clonotype was seen a few times. The chain has TRBV6-5 and TRBJ2-2, with a tentative D call TRBD1 (6 bases). V was trimmed by 0 bases and J by 0 bases, leaving 8 bases between them. CDR1 is MNHEY, CDR2 SVGAGI, per germline. The CDR3 sequence is 16 residues long. This chain's CDR3 is CASSYSGAPNTGELFF. In DNA form, the CDR3 reads TGTGCCAGCAGTTACTCGGGGGCGCCGAACACCGGGGAGCTGTTTTTT.

This chain connects TRBV3-1 to TRBJ1-1, with D hard to call. From germline, CDR1 is LGHDT and CDR2 YNNKEL (reference sequence). The V gene lost 0 bases and the J gene lost 4 bases, with 12 bases spanning the gap. The CDR3 runs to 15 residues. Here the CDR3 reads CASSQDLGKGTEAFF. CDR3 in DNA: TGTGCCAGCAGCCAAGATCTAGGGAAGGGCACTGAAGCTTTCTTT. Full variable domain (outside the CDR3, taken from reference TRBV3-1 and TRBJ1-1): DTAVSQTPKYLVTQMGNDKSIKCEQNLGHDTMYWYKQDSKKFLKIMFSYNNKELIINETVPNRFSPKSPDKAHLNLHINSLELGDSAVYFCASSQDLGKGTEAFFGQGTRLTVV.

In this sample, this clonotype turned up a few times. V usage is TRBV7-8 and J usage is TRBJ2-5, with D tentatively TRBD1 or TRBD2 (5 bases each). Per the germline V gene, CDR1 is SGHVS and CDR2 is FQNEAQ. The CDR3 covers 14 residues. Trimming pared 4 bases from V and 2 bases from J, leaving 11 bases between. CDR3 coding DNA: TGTGCCAGCAGCTCCCGGGACGGGCAAGAGACCCAGTACTTC. This sequence encodes CASSSRDGQETQYF.

This sequence joins TRBV7-3 and TRBJ2-1; D is possibly TRBD1 or TRBD2 (5 bases each). Germline loops: CDR1 SGHTA, CDR2 FQGTGA. The CDR3 covers 15 residues. V was trimmed by 3 bases and J by 6 bases, leaving 15 bases between them. In nucleotides, the CDR3 is TGTGCCAGCAGCTTTACCGGGACCGGGACCAATGAGCAGTTCTTC. Encoded protein: CASSFTGTGTNEQFF.

As DNA, the CDR3 is TGTGCCAGCAGCCCCCGACTAGCGGGTCGTGAGCAGTTCTTC. This gives the protein CASSPRLAGREQFF. The V and J genes are TRBV11-2 and TRBJ2-1; 10 nucleotides line up with TRBD2. The CDR3 contains 14 residues. CDR1 SGHAT and CDR2 FQNNGV come from the germline V gene. Unmatched junction bases numbered 7, after V lost 5 bases and J lost 9 bases.

This clonotype was found many times. This chain connects TRBV5-4 to TRBJ2-5, with D hard to call. This CDR3 is built from 14 residues. Trimming stripped 0 bases from V and 1 base from J, with 7 bases between. Germline loops: CDR1 SGHNT, CDR2 YYREEE (reference sequence). The CDR3 protein is CASSLGRVQETQYF. Here the CDR3 DNA reads TGTGCCAGCAGCTTGGGTCGGGTCCAAGAGACCCAGTACTTC.

The chain carries TRBV5-6 and TRBJ1-2, with D tentatively TRBD1 (6 bases). The CDR3 totals 13 residues. Trimming stripped 3 bases from V and 5 bases from J, with 11 bases between. The germline V gene encodes CDR1 SGHDT and CDR2 YYEEEE. Here the CDR3 DNA reads TGTGCCAGCAGCTCCGGGACATCGTATGGCTACACCTTC. Translated: CASSSGTSYGYTF.

The chain links TRBV5-6 to TRBJ2-1; tentative D call: TRBD1 (6 bases). This CDR3 is built from 15 residues. Germline lookup yields CDR1 SGHDT and CDR2 YYEEEE. Trimming took 0 bases from V and 0 from J, leaving 7 bases between them. CDR3 in amino acids: CASSLVGASYNEQFF. The CDR3 DNA follows: TGTGCCAGCAGCTTGGTGGGGGCCTCCTACAATGAGCAGTTCTTC. Complete variable domain (other parts from reference TRBV5-6 and TRBJ2-1): DAGVTQSPTHLIKTRGQQVTLRCSPKSGHDTVSWYQQALGQGPQFIFQYYEEEERQRGNFPDRFSGHQFPNYSSELNVNALLLGDSALYLCASSLVGASYNEQFFGPGTRLTVL.

The rearrangement uses TRBV4-2 and TRBJ2-3, with 10 nucleotides matching TRBD2. V shed 1 base and J 6 bases; nucleotides not matched to a gene: 10. The CDR3 covers 17 residues. Per the germline V gene, CDR1 is LGHNA and CDR2 is YNFKEQ. In nucleotides, the CDR3 is TGTGCCAGCAGCCAAGGAAGCGGGGGGGCCTTAGGGGATACGCAGTATTTT. It codes for CASSQGSGGALGDTQYF.

This chain joins TRBV10-3 and TRBJ2-5, with 10 bases matching TRBD2. Germline V lookup: CDR1 ENHRY, CDR2 SYGVKD. The V segment lost 6 bases and the J segment 3 bases; nucleotides outside the gene matches: 10. CDR3 length: 16 residues. The CDR3 coding sequence is TGTGCCATCAGCCGACCCCCCGGGACTAGCGAAGAGACCCAGTACTTC. Its protein is CAISRPPGTSEETQYF.

This sequence joins TRBV28 and TRBJ1-2; TRBD1 aligns across 8 bases. V trimming: 1 base; J trimming: 8 bases; junction bases outside the gene matches: 6. CDR3 length: 14 amino acids. Germline CDR1 is MDHEN and CDR2 is SYDVKM. CDR3: CASSLSMGQEGYTF. CDR3 DNA sequence: TGTGCCAGCAGTTTATCTATGGGACAGGAGGGCTACACCTTC.

This clonotype occurred a few times. This chain links TRBV6-5 with TRBJ2-3; D not certain. The CDR3 contains 12 residues. CDR1 and CDR2 from the germline V gene are MNHEY and SVGAGI. V was trimmed by 8 bases and J by 4 bases, leaving 10 bases between them. CDR3 nucleotide sequence: TGTGCCAGCGGCATAGACCCAGATACGCAGTATTTT. Translating gives CASGIDPDTQYF.

This clonotype was counted between two and nine times. The rearrangement joins TRBV7-9 to TRBJ2-5, with a tentative D call TRBD1 (6 bases). CDR3 length: 18 amino acids. With 5 bases removed from V and 0 bases from J, the gap between germline ends came to 22 bases. In germline, CDR1 is SEHNR, CDR2 FQNEAQ (reference sequence). CDR3: CASSPLTGDTWYQETQYF. The CDR3 DNA sequence: TGTGCCAGCAGCCCCTTGACAGGAGATACGTGGTACCAAGAGACCCAGTACTTC.